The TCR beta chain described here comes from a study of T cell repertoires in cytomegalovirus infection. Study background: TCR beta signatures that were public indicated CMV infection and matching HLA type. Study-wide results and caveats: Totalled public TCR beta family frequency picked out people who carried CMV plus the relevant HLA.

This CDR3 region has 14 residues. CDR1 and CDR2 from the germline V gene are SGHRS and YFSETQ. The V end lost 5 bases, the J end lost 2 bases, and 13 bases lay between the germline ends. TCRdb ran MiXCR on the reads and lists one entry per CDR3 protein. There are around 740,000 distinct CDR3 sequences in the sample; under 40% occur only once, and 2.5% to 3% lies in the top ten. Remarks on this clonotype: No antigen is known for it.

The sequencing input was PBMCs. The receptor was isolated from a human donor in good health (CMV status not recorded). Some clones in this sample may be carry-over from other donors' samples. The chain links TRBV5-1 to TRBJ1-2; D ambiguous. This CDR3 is CASSWSLANYGYTF. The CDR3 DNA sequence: TGCGCCAGCAGTTGGAGCCTAGCCAACTATGGCTACACCTTC.